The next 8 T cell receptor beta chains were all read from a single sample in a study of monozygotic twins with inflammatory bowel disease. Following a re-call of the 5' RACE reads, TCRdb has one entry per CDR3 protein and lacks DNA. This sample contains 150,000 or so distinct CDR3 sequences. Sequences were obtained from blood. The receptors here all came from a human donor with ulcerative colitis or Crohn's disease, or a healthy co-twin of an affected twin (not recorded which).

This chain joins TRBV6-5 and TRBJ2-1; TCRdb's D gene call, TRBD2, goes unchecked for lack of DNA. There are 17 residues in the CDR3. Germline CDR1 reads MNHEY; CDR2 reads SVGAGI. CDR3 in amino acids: CASSYQVLEGPYNEQFF.

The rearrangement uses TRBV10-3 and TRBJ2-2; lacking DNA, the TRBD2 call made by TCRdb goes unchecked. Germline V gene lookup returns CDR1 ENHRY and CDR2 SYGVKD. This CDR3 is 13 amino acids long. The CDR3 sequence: CAISSGNTGELFF.

The CDR3 loop reads CASSIPRTGRANTGELFF. The chain recombines TRBV28 with TRBJ2-2; TCRdb's D gene call, TRBD2, goes unchecked for lack of DNA. The CDR3 totals 18 residues. Germline V gene sequence: CDR1 MDHEN, CDR2 SYDVKM.

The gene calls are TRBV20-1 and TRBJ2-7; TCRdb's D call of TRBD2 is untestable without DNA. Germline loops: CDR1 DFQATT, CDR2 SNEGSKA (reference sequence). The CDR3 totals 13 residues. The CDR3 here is CSARAVRVYEQYF.

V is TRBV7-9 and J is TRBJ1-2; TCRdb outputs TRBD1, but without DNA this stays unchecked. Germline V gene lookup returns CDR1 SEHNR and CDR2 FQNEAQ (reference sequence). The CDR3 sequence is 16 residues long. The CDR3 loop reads CASSLAGTGHSYGYTF.

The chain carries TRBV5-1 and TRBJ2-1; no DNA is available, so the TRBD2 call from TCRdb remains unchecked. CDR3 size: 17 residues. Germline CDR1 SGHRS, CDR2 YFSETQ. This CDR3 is CASSSGTSGSSYNEQFF.

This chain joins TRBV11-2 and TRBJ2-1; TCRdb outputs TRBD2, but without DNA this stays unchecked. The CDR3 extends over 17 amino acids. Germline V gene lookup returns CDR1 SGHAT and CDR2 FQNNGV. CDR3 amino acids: CASSLAGGRAAYNEQFF.

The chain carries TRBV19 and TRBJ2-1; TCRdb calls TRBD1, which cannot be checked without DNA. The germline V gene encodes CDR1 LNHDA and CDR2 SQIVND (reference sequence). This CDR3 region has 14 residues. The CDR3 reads CASSMAQVGNEHFF. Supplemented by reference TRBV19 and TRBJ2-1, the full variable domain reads DGGITQSPKYLFRKEGQNVTLSCEQNLNHDAMYWYRQDPGQGLRLIYYSQIVNDFQKGDIAEGYSVSREKKESFPLTVTSAQKNPTAFYLCASSMAQVGNEHFFGPGTRLTVL.